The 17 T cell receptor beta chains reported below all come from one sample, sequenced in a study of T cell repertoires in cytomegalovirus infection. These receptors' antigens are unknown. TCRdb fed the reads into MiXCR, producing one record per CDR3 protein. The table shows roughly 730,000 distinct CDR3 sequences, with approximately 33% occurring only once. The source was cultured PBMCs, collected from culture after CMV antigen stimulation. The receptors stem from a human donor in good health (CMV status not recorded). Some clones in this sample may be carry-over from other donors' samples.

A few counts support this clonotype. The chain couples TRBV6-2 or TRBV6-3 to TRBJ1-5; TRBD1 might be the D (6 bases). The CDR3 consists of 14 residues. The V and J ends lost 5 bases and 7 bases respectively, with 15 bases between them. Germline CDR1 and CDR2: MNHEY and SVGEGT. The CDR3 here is CASSQLAGVQPQHF. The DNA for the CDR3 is TGTGCCAGCAGTCAGCTAGCAGGGGTACAGCCCCAGCATTTT.

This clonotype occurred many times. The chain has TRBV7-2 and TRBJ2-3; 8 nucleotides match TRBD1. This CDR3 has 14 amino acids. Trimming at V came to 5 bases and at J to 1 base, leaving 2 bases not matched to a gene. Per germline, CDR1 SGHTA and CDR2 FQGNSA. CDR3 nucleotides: TGTGCCAGCAGCGTGGACAGGGGCACAGATACGCAGTATTTT. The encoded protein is CASSVDRGTDTQYF.

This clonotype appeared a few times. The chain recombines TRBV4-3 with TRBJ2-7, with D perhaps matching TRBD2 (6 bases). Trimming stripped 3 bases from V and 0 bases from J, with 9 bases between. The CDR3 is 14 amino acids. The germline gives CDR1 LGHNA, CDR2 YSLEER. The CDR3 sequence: CASSQGLSSYEQYF. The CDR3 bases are TGCGCCAGCAGCCAGGGACTTAGCTCCTACGAGCAGTACTTC.

The CDR3 sequence is CASSQGGGQISGNTIYF. In nucleotides, the CDR3 is TGCGCCAGCAGCCAAGGAGGGGGACAGATCTCTGGAAACACCATATATTTT. This chain joins TRBV4-3 and TRBJ1-3; 7 bases fit TRBD1. Germline V gene sequence: CDR1 LGHNA, CDR2 YSLEER. Trimming at V came to 1 base and at J to 0 bases, leaving 6 bases not matched to a gene. The CDR3 totals 17 residues.

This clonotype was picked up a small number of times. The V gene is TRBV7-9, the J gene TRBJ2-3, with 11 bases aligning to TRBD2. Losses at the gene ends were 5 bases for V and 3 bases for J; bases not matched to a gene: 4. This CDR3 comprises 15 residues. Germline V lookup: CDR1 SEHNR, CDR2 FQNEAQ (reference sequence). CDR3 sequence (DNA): TGTGCCAGCAGCACCTCTAGCGGGGGGACAGATACGCAGTATTTT. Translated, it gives CASSTSSGGTDTQYF.

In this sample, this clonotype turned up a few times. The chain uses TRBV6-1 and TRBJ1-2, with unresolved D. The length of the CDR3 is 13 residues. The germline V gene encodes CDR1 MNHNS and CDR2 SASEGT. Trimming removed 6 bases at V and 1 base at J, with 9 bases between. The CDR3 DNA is TGTGCCAGCAGGAACGGTTATAACTATGGCTACACCTTC. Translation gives CASRNGYNYGYTF.

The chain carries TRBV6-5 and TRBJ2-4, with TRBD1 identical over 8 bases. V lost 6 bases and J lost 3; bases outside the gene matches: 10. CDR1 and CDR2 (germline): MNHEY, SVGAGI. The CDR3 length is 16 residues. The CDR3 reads CASSYDRGWGKNIQYF. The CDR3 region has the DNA TGTGCCAGCAGCTACGACAGGGGATGGGGCAAAAACATTCAGTACTTC.

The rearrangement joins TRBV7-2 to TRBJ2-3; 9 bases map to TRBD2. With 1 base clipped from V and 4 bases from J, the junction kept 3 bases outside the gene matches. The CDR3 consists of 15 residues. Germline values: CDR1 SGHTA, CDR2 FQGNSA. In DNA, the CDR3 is TGTGCCAGCAGCTTAGTTAGCGGGAGTCCAGATACGCAGTATTTT. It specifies CASSLVSGSPDTQYF.

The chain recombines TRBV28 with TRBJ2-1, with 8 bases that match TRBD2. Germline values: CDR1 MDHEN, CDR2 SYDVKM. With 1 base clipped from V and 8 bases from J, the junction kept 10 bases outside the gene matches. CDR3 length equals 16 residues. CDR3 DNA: TGTGCCAGCAGTTTATTCCCTGGCGGGGGGACCGATGAGCAGTTCTTC. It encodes CASSLFPGGGTDEQFF. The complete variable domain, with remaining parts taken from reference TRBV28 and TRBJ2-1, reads DVKVTQSSRYLVKRTGEKVFLECVQDMDHENMFWYRQDPGLGLRLIYFSYDVKMKEKGDIPEGYSVSREKKERFSLILESASTNQTSMYLCASSLFPGGGTDEQFFGPGTRLTVL.

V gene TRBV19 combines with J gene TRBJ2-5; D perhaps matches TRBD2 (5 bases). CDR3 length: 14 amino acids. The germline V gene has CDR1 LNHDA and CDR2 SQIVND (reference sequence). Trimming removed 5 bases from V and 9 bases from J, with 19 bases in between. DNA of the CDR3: TGTGCCAGTAGTGGAGCGGACGGTGCCGGGGCCCAGTACTTC. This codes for CASSGADGAGAQYF.

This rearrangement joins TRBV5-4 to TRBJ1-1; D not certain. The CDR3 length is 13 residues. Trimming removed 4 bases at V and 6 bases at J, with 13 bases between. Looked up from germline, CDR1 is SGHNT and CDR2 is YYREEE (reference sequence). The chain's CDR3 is CASSPSPGAEAFF. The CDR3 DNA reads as TGTGCCAGCAGCCCGTCTCCAGGCGCTGAAGCTTTCTTT. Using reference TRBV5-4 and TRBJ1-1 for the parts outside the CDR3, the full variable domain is ETGVTQSPTHLIKTRGQQVTLRCSSQSGHNTVSWYQQALGQGPQFIFQYYREEENGRGNFPPRFSGLQFPNYSSELNVNALELDDSALYLCASSPSPGAEAFFGQGTRLTVV.

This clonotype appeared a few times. CDR3 amino acids: CSASEWTGRDEQYF. CDR3 nucleotides: TGCAGTGCTAGCGAATGGACAGGCCGAGACGAGCAGTACTTC. This chain links TRBV20-1 with TRBJ2-7, with 7 nucleotides matching TRBD1. CDR3 size: 14 residues. Per germline, CDR1 DFQATT and CDR2 SNEGSKA (reference sequence). J gave up 5 bases and V 3 bases, and 10 bases lay outside the gene matches.

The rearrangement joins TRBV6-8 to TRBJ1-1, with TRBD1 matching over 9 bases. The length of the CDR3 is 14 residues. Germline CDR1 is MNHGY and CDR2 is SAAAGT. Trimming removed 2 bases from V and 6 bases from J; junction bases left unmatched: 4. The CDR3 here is CASSYKTGGPEAFF. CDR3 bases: TGTGCCAGCAGTTACAAAACAGGGGGCCCTGAAGCTTTCTTT.

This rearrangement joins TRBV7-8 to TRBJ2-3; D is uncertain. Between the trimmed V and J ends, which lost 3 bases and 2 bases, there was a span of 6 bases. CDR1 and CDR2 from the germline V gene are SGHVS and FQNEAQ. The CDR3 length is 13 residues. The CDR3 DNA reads TGTGCCAGCAGCTTTGAGCCCACAGATACGCAGTATTTT. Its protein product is CASSFEPTDTQYF.

CDR3 sequence: CASSFGGLGQPQHF. As DNA, the CDR3 is TGTGCCAGCAGCTTTGGAGGGCTCGGGCAGCCCCAGCATTTT. The V call is TRBV7-9, the J call TRBJ1-5; no clear D. This CDR3 has 14 residues. Looked up from germline, CDR1 is SEHNR and CDR2 is FQNEAQ (reference sequence). The germline V and J ends were trimmed by 3 bases and 7 bases, with 13 bases remaining between them.

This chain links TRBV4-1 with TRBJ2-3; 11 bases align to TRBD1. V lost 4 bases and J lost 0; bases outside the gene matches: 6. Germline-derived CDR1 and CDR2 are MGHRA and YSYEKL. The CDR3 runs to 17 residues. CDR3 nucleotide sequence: TGCGCCAGCAGCCCTCACGGGACAGGGGGTAGCACAGATACGCAGTATTTT. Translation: CASSPHGTGGSTDTQYF.

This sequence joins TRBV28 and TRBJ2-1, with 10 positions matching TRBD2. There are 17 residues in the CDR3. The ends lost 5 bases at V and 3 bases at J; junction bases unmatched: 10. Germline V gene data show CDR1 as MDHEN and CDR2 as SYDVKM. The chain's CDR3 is CASSLPPLAGGYNEQFF. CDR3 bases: TGTGCCAGCAGTCTTCCACCCTTAGCGGGGGGCTACAATGAGCAGTTCTTC.